Listed here is a single T cell receptor (beta chain). Measured with immunoSEQ multiplex PCR; TCRdb has only the in-frame clones, and not every one. The repertoire holds about 17,000 clones, with around two thirds as singletons. This specimen comes from a study of sequential checkpoint blockade in melanoma. The wider study: First-line arms were nivolumab then ipilimumab, or the reverse, randomized 1:1. Each arm's sequence ended with maintenance nivolumab.

Treatment reported: randomized to nivolumab then ipilimumab (arm A) or the reverse (arm B). PBMC sorting kept live CD3+CD8+ cells without CD19 or CD56. Germline V gene data show CDR1 as SGHTA and CDR2 as FQGNSA. With V trimmed by 3 bases and J by 3 bases, 8 bases remained unmatched. This CDR3 is 15 amino acids long. This TCR derives from a human donor with melanoma. Here the sequenced sample was CD8+ T cells sorted from blood (inferred from file names), taken from a patient given nivolumab and ipilimumab in sequence. This chain joins TRBV7-2 and TRBJ2-7, with TRBD2 matching 7 bases. Written as DNA, the CDR3 is TGTGCCAGCAGCTTCCGGGGGGAAAATAACTACGAGCAGTACTTC. This sequence encodes CASSFRGENNYEQYF.